Listed below are T cell receptor beta chains from one sample, sequenced in a study of blood T cell repertoires in COVID-19. Assay used: immunoSEQ multiplex PCR; TCRdb lists only in-frame clones, some missing. The sample has some 190,000 clones, approximately 80% seen once; the top ten hold 8.5% to 10%. Sequenced: peripheral blood. The receptors were gathered from a woman aged 45 to 65 with active or convalescent COVID-19. The CDR3 runs from the conserved cysteine through the conserved F or W. The order of the fields is J gene, D gene, V gene, clone size, CDR3 DNA, CDR3 protein. D genes are given only for firm matches. Clone size appears in some rows only: once, few, many, or a class for an expanded clone.

j_gene: TRBJ2-7; d_gene: TRBD1; v_gene: TRBV5-1; abundance: .; CDR3nt: TGCGCCAGCAGCCCGGGACAGGGGGGAACCTACGAGCAGTACTTC; CDR3aa: CASSPGQGGTYEQYF
j_gene: TRBJ2-7; d_gene: TRBD1; v_gene: TRBV5-1; abundance: few; CDR3nt: TGCGCCAGCAGCGGAGGGACAGGGGGGACGGGGCAGTACTTC; CDR3aa: CASSGGTGGTGQYF
j_gene: TRBJ1-2; d_gene: TRBD1; v_gene: TRBV9; abundance: .; CDR3nt: TGTGCCAGCAGCCAGACAGGGTCGGGCTACACCTTC; CDR3aa: CASSQTGSGYTF
j_gene: TRBJ1-4; d_gene: TRBD1; v_gene: TRBV7-2; abundance: .; CDR3nt: TGTGCCAGCAGCCTCGGGACAGGGCTCGATGAAAAACTGTTTTTT; CDR3aa: CASSLGTGLDEKLFF
j_gene: TRBJ2-1; d_gene: TRBD2; v_gene: TRBV7-3; abundance: .; CDR3nt: TGTGCCAGCAGCTTAAGACTAGCGGGCGTAGATGAGCAGTTCTTC; CDR3aa: CASSLRLAGVDEQFF
j_gene: TRBJ2-2; d_gene: .; v_gene: TRBV18; abundance: .; CDR3nt: TGTGCCAGCTCACTTAGCGGAGCGAACACCGGGGAGCTGTTTTTT; CDR3aa: CASSLSGANTGELFF
j_gene: TRBJ2-7; d_gene: TRBD2; v_gene: TRBV7-8; abundance: .; CDR3nt: TGTGCCAGCAGCTTTTCGACTAGCGGGTACGAGCAGTACTTC; CDR3aa: CASSFSTSGYEQYF
j_gene: TRBJ2-6; d_gene: TRBD1; v_gene: TRBV30; abundance: .; CDR3nt: TGTGCCTCACAGGGGGCGCTGGAATACTCTGGGGCCAACGTCCTGACTTTC; CDR3aa: CASQGALEYSGANVLTF
j_gene: TRBJ2-2; d_gene: TRBD1; v_gene: TRBV29-1; abundance: .; CDR3nt: TGCAGCGTTGAGACAGGGGTCACCGGGGAGCTGTTTTTT; CDR3aa: CSVETGVTGELFF
j_gene: TRBJ1-3; d_gene: .; v_gene: TRBV6-1; abundance: once; CDR3nt: TGTGCCAGCAGTGAAGGGACCGAGGGTGGAAACACCATATATTTT; CDR3aa: CASSEGTEGGNTIYF
j_gene: TRBJ1-2; d_gene: TRBD1; v_gene: TRBV4-1; abundance: .; CDR3nt: TGCGCCAGCAGCCAAGATAGCCACAGGGGCGTTAACTATGGCTACACCTTC; CDR3aa: CASSQDSHRGVNYGYTF
j_gene: TRBJ2-5; d_gene: .; v_gene: TRBV29-1; abundance: .; CDR3nt: TGCAGCGTTGAAAAGGCAGGGGTAGAGACCCAGTACTTC; CDR3aa: CSVEKAGVETQYF
j_gene: TRBJ1-2; d_gene: .; v_gene: TRBV29-1; abundance: .; CDR3nt: TGCAGCGTTGAAGACAGGGGTTGGTATGGCTACACCTTC; CDR3aa: CSVEDRGWYGYTF
j_gene: TRBJ2-3; d_gene: TRBD2; v_gene: TRBV19; abundance: .; CDR3nt: TGTGCCAGCAGGTATCAAGCGGGAGGCACAGATACGCAGTATTTT; CDR3aa: CASRYQAGGTDTQYF
j_gene: TRBJ2-2; d_gene: .; v_gene: TRBV6-1; abundance: .; CDR3nt: TGTGCCAGCAGTGAAATGAGGCAGAGGGAGCTGTTTTTT; CDR3aa: CASSEMRQRELFF
j_gene: TRBJ2-7; d_gene: .; v_gene: TRBV5-4; abundance: .; CDR3nt: TGTGCCAGCAGCATACCCGGGGGACAGAACTACGAGCAGTACTTC; CDR3aa: CASSIPGGQNYEQYF
j_gene: TRBJ1-2; d_gene: TRBD1; v_gene: TRBV15; abundance: .; CDR3nt: TGTGCCACCAGTGCCGGGACAGGGGGAGACTATGGCTACACCTTC; CDR3aa: CATSAGTGGDYGYTF
j_gene: TRBJ2-7; d_gene: TRBD2; v_gene: TRBV4-2; abundance: .; CDR3nt: TGTGCCAGCAGCCAAGATATCGGGGGGGGTGTCAGTACCTACGAGCAGTACTTC; CDR3aa: CASSQDIGGGVSTYEQYF
j_gene: TRBJ2-7; d_gene: TRBD1; v_gene: TRBV9; abundance: many; CDR3nt: TGTGCCAGCAGCGTAGGGACAGGGGATACCTACGAGCAGTACTTC; CDR3aa: CASSVGTGDTYEQYF
j_gene: TRBJ2-1; d_gene: TRBD2; v_gene: TRBV6-2/TRBV6-3; abundance: many; CDR3nt: TGTGCCAGCAGCTGGACTAGCGGGAGGGTTGCAGGTGAGCAGTTCTTC; CDR3aa: CASSWTSGRVAGEQFF
j_gene: TRBJ2-3; d_gene: TRBD1; v_gene: TRBV10-3; abundance: .; CDR3nt: TGTGCCATCAGTGACCCTGACCCTGACAGGGAACGCACAGATACGCAGTATTTT; CDR3aa: CAISDPDPDRERTDTQYF
j_gene: TRBJ1-1; d_gene: .; v_gene: TRBV5-1; abundance: .; CDR3nt: TGCGCCAGCAGGCTGTCGGGGAACACTGAAGCTTTCTTT; CDR3aa: CASRLSGNTEAFF
j_gene: TRBJ1-2; d_gene: .; v_gene: TRBV29-1; abundance: .; CDR3nt: TGCAGCGTTGGAACGTCCGGGCGAGGGGGCTACACCTTC; CDR3aa: CSVGTSGRGGYTF
j_gene: TRBJ2-7; d_gene: TRBD1; v_gene: TRBV12-3/TRBV12-4; abundance: .; CDR3nt: TGTGCCACGGGACAGGGGAGTCACGAGCAGTACTTC; CDR3aa: CATGQGSHEQYF
j_gene: TRBJ2-7; d_gene: TRBD2; v_gene: TRBV4-1; abundance: .; CDR3nt: TGCGCCAGCAGCCAAGATCGGACTAGCTCCTACGAGCAGTACTTC; CDR3aa: CASSQDRTSSYEQYF
j_gene: TRBJ2-2; d_gene: TRBD2; v_gene: TRBV9; abundance: .; CDR3nt: TGTGCCAGCACCACTAGCGGGTCGAACACCGGGGAGCTGTTTTTT; CDR3aa: CASTTSGSNTGELFF
j_gene: TRBJ1-5; d_gene: .; v_gene: TRBV27; abundance: .; CDR3nt: TGTGCCAGCAGACAGGACCCGAGCAATCAGCCCCAGCATTTT; CDR3aa: CASRQDPSNQPQHF
j_gene: TRBJ1-2; d_gene: .; v_gene: TRBV30; abundance: .; CDR3nt: TGTGCCTGGAGTGGACAGCCGTACCAACCGTACTATGGCTACACCTTC; CDR3aa: CAWSGQPYQPYYGYTF
j_gene: TRBJ2-1; d_gene: TRBD2; v_gene: TRBV4-3; abundance: .; CDR3nt: TGCGCCAGCAGCCAAAGGGCCTCTGAAGCGGGAGGGCCTGATGAGCAGTTCTTC; CDR3aa: CASSQRASEAGGPDEQFF